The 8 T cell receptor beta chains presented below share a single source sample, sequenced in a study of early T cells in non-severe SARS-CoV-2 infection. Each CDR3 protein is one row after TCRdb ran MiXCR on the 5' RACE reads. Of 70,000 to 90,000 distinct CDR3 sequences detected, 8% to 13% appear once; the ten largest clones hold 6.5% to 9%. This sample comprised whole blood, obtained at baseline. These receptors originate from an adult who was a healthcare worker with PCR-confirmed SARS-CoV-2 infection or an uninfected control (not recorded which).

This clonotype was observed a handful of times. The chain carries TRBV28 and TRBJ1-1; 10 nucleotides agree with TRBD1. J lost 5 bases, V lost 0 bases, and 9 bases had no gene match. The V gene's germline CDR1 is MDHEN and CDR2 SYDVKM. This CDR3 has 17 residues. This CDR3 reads CASSLWEWTGGMTEAFF. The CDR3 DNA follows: TGTGCCAGCAGTTTATGGGAATGGACAGGGGGTATGACTGAAGCTTTCTTT. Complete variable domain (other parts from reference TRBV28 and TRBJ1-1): DVKVTQSSRYLVKRTGEKVFLECVQDMDHENMFWYRQDPGLGLRLIYFSYDVKMKEKGDIPEGYSVSREKKERFSLILESASTNQTSMYLCASSLWEWTGGMTEAFFGQGTRLTVV.

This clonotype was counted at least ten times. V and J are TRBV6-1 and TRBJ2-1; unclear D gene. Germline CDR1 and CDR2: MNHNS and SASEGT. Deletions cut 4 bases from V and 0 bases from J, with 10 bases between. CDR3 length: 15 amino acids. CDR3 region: CASSVEMSSYNEQFF. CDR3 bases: TGTGCCAGCAGTGTGGAGATGAGCTCCTACAATGAGCAGTTCTTC.

CDR3 loop: CASSLTVRDYGYTF. The CDR3 nucleotides read TGTGCCAGCAGTTTAACGGTCAGGGACTATGGCTACACCTTC. The J gene is TRBJ1-2, the V gene TRBV28; tentatively, D is TRBD1 (5 bases). The germline V gene has CDR1 MDHEN and CDR2 SYDVKM. The CDR3 loop spans 14 amino acids. V was pared by 2 bases and J by 3 bases, with 10 bases between.

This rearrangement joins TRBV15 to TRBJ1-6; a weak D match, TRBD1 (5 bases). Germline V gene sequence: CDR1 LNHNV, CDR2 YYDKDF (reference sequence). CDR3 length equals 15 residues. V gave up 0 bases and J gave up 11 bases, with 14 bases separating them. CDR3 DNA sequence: TGTGCCACCAGCAGAGAAACAGGCCTCGGGACACCCCTCCACTTT. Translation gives CATSRETGLGTPLHF.

This CDR3 is CSAPLGLGEQYF. For the CDR3, the DNA is TGCAGTGCCCCGCTAGGGTTAGGCGAGCAGTACTTC. The V and J genes are TRBV20-1 and TRBJ2-7, with D unclear. Germline V CDR1 and CDR2: DFQATT, SNEGSKA (reference sequence). This CDR3 region has 12 residues. V lost 6 bases to trimming and J lost 6 bases, with 15 bases between them.

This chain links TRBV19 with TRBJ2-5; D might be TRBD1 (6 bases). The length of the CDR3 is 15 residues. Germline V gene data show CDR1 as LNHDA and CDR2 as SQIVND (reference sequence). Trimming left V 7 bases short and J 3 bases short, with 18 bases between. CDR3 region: CASTHSRGGKETQYF. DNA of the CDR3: TGTGCCAGTACTCACTCCAGAGGGGGAAAAGAGACCCAGTACTTC.

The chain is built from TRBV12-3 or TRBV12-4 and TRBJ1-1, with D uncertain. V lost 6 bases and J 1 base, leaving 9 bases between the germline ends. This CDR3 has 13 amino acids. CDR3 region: CASSPSWNTEAFF. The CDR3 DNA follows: TGTGCCAGCAGCCCCTCATGGAACACTGAAGCTTTCTTT.

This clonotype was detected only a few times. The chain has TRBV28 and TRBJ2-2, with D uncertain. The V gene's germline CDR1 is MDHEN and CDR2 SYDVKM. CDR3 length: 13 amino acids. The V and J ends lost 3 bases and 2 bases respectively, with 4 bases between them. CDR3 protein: CASSFLNTGELFF. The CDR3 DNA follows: TGTGCCAGCAGTTTTCTAAACACCGGGGAGCTGTTTTTT.